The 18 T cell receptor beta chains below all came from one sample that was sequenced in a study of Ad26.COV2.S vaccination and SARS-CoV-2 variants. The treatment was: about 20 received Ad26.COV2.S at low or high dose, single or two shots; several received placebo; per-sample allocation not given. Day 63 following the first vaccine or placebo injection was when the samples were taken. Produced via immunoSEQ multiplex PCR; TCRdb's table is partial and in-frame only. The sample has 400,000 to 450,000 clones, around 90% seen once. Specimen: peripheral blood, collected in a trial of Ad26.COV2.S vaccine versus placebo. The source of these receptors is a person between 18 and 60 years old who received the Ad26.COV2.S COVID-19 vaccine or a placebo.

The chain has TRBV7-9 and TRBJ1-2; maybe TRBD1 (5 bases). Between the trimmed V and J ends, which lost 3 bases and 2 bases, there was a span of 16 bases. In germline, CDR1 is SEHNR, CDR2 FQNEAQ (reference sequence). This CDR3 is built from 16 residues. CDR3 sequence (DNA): TGTGCCAGCAGCTTTCCGCAGGGCGGTACCAACTATGGCTACACCTTC. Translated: CASSFPQGGTNYGYTF. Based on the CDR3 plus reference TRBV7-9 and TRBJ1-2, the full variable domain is DTGVSQNPRHKITKRGQNVTFRCDPISEHNRLYWYRQTLGQGPEFLTYFQNEAQLEKSRLLSDRFSAERPKGSFSTLEIQRTEQGDSAMYLCASSFPQGGTNYGYTFGSGTRLTVV.

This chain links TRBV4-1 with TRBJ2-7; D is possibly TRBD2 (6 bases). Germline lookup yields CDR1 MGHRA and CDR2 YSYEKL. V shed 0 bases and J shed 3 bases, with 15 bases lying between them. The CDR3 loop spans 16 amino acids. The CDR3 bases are TGCGCCAGCAGCCAAGATCGAGGACTACTCATCTACGAGCAGTACTTC. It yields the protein CASSQDRGLLIYEQYF.

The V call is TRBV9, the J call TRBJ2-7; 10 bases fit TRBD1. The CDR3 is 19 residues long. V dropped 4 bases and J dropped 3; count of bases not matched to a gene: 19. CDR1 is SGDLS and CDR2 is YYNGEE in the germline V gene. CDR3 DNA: TGTGCCAGCAGCTCCCCACGGGACAGGGGCGATCCCAACTACTACGAGCAGTACTTC. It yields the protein CASSSPRDRGDPNYYEQYF.

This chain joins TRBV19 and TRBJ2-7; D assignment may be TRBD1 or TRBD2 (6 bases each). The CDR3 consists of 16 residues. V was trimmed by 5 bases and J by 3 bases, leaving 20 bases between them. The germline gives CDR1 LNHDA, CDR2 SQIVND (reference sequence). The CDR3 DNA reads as TGTGCCAGTAGTCCCAGAAGGGGTGCGGGACACTACGAGCAGTACTTC. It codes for CASSPRRGAGHYEQYF.

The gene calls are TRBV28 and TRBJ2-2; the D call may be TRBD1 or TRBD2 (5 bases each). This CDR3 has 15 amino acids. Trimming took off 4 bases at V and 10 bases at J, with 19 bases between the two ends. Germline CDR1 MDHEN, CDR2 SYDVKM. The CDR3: CASSSNQGEKEELFF. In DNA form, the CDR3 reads TGTGCCAGCAGTTCGAACCAGGGAGAGAAGGAGGAGCTGTTTTTT.

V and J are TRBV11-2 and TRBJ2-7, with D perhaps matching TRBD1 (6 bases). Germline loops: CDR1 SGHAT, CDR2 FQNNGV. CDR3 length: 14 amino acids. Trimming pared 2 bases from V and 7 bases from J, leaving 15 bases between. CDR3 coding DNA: TGTGCCAGCAGCTTATTCGCGCAGGGGTGGGAGCAGTACTTC. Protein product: CASSLFAQGWEQYF.

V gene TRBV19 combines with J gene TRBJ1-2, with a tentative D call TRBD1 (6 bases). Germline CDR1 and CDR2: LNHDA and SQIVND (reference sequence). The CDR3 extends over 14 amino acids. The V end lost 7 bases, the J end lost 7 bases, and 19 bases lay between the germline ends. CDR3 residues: CASTTRGGAAGYTF. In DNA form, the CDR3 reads TGTGCCAGTACTACCAGGGGAGGGGCAGCTGGCTACACCTTC.

CDR3 residues: CASSELGSVLTF. The CDR3 DNA is TGTGCCAGCAGTGAACTGGGTTCCGTCCTGACTTTC. This chain links TRBV6-1 with TRBJ2-6; unclear D gene. There are 12 residues in the CDR3. Trimming stripped 2 bases from V and 12 bases from J, with 8 bases between. Germline V gene sequence: CDR1 MNHNS, CDR2 SASEGT.

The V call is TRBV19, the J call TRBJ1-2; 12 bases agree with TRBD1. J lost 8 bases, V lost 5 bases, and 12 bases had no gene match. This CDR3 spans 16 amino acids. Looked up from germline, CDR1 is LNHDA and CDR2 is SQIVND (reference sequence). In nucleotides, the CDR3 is TGTGCCAGTAGTTCCTCCTCGGGACAGGGGGCGCAGGGCTACACCTTC. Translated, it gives CASSSSSGQGAQGYTF.

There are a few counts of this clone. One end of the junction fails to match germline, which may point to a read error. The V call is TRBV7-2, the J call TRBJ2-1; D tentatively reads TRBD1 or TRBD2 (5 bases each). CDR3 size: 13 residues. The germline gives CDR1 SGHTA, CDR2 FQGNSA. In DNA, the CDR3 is TGTGCCAGCGGTACGGGACGAAGGAATGTGCAGTTCTTC. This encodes CASGTGRRNVQFF.

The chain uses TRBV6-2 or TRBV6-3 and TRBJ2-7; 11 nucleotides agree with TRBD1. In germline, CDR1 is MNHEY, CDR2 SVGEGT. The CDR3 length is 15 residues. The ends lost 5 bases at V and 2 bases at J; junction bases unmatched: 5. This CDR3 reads CASSTRDRGAYEQYF. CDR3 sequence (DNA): TGTGCCAGCAGTACTCGGGACAGGGGGGCCTACGAGCAGTACTTC.

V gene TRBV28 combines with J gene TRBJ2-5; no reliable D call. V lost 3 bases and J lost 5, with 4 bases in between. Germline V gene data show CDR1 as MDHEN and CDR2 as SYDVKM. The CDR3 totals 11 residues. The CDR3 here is CASSFMETQYF. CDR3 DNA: TGTGCCAGCAGTTTTATGGAGACCCAGTACTTC.

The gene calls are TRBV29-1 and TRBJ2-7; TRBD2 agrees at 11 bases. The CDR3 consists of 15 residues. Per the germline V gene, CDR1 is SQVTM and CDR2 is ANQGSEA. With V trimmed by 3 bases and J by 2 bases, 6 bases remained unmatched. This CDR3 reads CSVEASGRHTYEQYF. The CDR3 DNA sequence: TGCAGCGTTGAGGCTAGCGGGAGGCATACCTACGAGCAGTACTTC.

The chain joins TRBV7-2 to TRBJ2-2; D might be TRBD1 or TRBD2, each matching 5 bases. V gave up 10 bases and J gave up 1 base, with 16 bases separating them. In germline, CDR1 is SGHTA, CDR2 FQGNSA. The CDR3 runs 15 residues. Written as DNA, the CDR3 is TGTGCCACCGCTCCGGGACCTTTGAACACCGGGGAGCTGTTTTTT. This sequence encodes CATAPGPLNTGELFF.

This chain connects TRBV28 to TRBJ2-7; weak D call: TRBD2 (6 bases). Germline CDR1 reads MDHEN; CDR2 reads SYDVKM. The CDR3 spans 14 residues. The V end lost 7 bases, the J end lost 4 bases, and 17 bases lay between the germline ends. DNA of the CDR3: TGTGCCAGCAACCCCCCCGGGGGAAGGTACGAGCAGTACTTC. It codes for CASNPPGGRYEQYF.

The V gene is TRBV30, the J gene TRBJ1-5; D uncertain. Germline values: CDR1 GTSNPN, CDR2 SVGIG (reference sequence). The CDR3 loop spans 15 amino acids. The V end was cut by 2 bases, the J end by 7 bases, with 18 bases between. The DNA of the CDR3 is TGTGCCTGGAGTCCACGGGTCGGCGGCCGCCAGCCCCAGCATTTT. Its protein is CAWSPRVGGRQPQHF.

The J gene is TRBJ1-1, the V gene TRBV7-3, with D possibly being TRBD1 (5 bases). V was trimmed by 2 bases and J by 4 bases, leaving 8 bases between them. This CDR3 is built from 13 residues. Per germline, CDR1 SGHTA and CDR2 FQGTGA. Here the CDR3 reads CASSLGGSTEAFF. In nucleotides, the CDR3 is TGTGCCAGCAGCTTAGGGGGGAGCACTGAAGCTTTCTTT.

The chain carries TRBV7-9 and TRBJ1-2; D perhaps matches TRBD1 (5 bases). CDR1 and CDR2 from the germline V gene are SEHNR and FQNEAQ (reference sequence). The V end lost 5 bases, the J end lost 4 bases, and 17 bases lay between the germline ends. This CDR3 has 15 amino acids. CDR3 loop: CASSPDAGGGYGYTF. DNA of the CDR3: TGTGCCAGCAGCCCCGATGCTGGGGGGGGCTATGGCTACACCTTC.